The clone carrying this T cell receptor beta chain was recorded a few times. The antigen is not known. This entry comes from a study of response to subunit inactivated influenza vaccine. TCRdb reprocessed the RT-PCR reads with MiXCR, giving one entry per CDR3 protein. The table includes more than 550,000 distinct CDR3 sequences, 11% detected once. Trimming left V 0 bases short and J 7 bases short, with 18 bases between. Germline assignment: CDR1 MNHEY and CDR2 SMNVEV (reference sequence). The CDR3 has 16 residues. Study-wide findings and caveats: Each seasonal influenza vaccination, the authors suggested, recruits few new T cells.

The data were also submitted as part of a second study, on T cells expressing NK-cell markers. Per that study: Synthesis of TCR beta cDNA relied on 5'RACE template switching carrying UMIs. With respect to HCMV, most of the eight sequenced donors were seropositive, and one was seronegative. A range of roughly 1.0-8% of CD8+ T cells consisted of dominant NKG2C+ clonotypes in more than five donors. These same clonotypes (in several donors) also led the CD3+CD56-NKG2C+ fraction.

This chain joins TRBV27 and TRBJ1-1; D is undetermined. The source is a man aged 45-60 years who received an inactivated influenza vaccine. Sequencing was performed on PBMCs from blood, taken on the day of vaccination. The chain's CDR3 is CASSLSFGVPALEAFF. The CDR3 bases are TGTGCCAGCAGTTTATCGTTTGGAGTGCCAGCACTTGAAGCTTTCTTT.